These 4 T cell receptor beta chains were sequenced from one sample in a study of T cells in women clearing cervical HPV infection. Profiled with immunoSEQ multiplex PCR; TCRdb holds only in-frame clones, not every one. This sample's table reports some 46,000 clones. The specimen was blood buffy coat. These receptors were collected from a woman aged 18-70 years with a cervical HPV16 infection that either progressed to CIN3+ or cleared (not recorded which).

CDR3 region: CASSLEVRYEQYF. The covered CDR3 bases are TGTGCCAGCAGCTTAGAAGTGCGGTACGAG. The J gene is TRBJ2-7, the V gene TRBV7-6; D is uncertain. The CDR3 end is not reached by the read, which stops 3 residues before it; the germline J gene fills it in. CDR3 length: 13 amino acids. V shed 1 base and J shed 4 bases, with 8 bases lying between them. Germline CDR1 SGHVS, CDR2 FNYEAQ.

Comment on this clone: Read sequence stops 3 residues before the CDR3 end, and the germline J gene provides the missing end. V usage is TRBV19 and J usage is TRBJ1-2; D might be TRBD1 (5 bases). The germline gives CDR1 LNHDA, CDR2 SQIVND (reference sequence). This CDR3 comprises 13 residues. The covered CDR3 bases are TGTGCCAGTACCCCCTCAGGGCGCCCCGAC. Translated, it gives CASTPSGRPD. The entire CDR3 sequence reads CASTPSGRPDYTF.

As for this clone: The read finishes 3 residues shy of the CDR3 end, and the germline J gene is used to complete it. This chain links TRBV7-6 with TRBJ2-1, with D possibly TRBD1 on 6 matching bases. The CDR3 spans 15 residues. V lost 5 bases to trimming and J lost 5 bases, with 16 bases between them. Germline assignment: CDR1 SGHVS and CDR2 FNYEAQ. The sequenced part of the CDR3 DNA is TGTGCCAGCAGCGAACAGGGAGATCCCCACAATGAG. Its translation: CASSEQGDPHNE. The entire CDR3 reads CASSEQGDPHNEQFF.

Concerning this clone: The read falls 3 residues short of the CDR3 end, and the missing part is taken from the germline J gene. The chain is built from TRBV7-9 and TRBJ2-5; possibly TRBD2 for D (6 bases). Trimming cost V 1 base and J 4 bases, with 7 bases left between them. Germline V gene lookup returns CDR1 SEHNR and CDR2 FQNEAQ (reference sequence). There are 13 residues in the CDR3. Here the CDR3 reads CASSLVGGETQYF. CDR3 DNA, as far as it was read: TGTGCCAGCAGCTTAGTGGGGGGAGAGACC.